This T cell receptor (beta chain) emerged from a study of T cells in Graves' hyperthyroidism and ophthalmopathy (dated by TCRdb to about 2019). Turning to the overall study: Peripheral blood was collected at initial diagnosis, before any treatment. TCR V-J signatures able to tell the groups apart were searched for in a discovery cohort of approximately 95 patients, of whom approximately 40 had Graves' ophthalmopathy and roughly 58 had stable Graves' hyperthyroidism. Prospective prediction of ophthalmopathy was tested in an independent validation cohort consisting of 18 hyperthyroidism patients and around 16 patients who later progressed to ophthalmopathy. The 100 discovery patients were randomly split 7:3 into training and test sets. Thyroid tissue and blood T-cell repertoires from more than 5 Graves' hyperthyroidism patients were also compared in the study. After sampling, hyperthyroidism patients received methimazole starting at 30 mg daily, and ophthalmopathy patients received high-dose intravenous methylprednisolone. According to the paper, TCR Vbeta CDR3 sequencing was carried out on about 140 peripheral blood samples, which came from 40 to 45 ophthalmopathy, 80 or so hyperthyroidism and roughly 17 progressor patients. Overall results and qualifications from the work: Ophthalmopathy was separated from stable hyperthyroidism by a 13 V-J signature model, with approximately 85% sensitivity and roughly 81% specificity obtained in cross-validation and 80%/75% obtained in testing. Most expanded thyroid clonotypes (frequency above 0.001) were also detected in blood, a finding suggesting that blood repertoires may reflect thyroid immune responses. During validation, the model predicted progression to ophthalmopathy a median of around 6 months ahead of onset, with approximately 71% sensitivity and around 73% specificity. Sample size was not statistically predetermined, and investigators were not blinded to group allocation.

TCR beta CDR3 regions were amplified from RNA transcripts. The first round of RT-PCR for the TCR CDR3 was performed with the HTBI primer set and the Qiagen OneStep RT-PCR kit. The libraries were constructed in a second round of multiplex PCR and then size-selected and purified. Libraries were sequenced paired-end with 100 bp reads on an Illumina HiSeq2000. The authors' pipeline ran thus. Raw data were processed with SOAPnuke, discarding reads with adapters, uncalled bases, mean Phred below 15, or no exact constant-primer or identifier match. COPE v1.2.5 was used to merge the high-quality paired reads, and each unique nucleotide sequence was defined as a clonotype. MiTCR v1.1 was used to align clonotypes to the IMGT TRBV, TRBD and TRBJ reference segments. The analysis was restricted to V-J combinations with a frequency above 0.0001, which together covered 98% to 99.2% of the repertoires. A TCS score was defined as the ratio between F50 (clonal expansion) and ExV (chaos), using BLOSUM62-based TCRdist between CDR3 peptides within each V-J. Welch's t-statistics and random forest reduced several hundred V-J features to 13, which were used in a naive Bayes classifier (R e1071). TCRdb reanalyzed the raw reads on its own, using fastp at Q25 for trimming and MiXCR for clone calling, and kept in-frame beta chains. A single entry per CDR3 protein holds the most common genes and DNA from its merged rows. Clone size and V and J calls follow TCRdb, not the original study. The sample yields approximately 400,000 distinct CDR3 sequences; roughly 15% were counted once. Of the sample, around a fifth is held by the ten largest clones.

This clonotype was seen more than once but under ten times. It lacks a known antigen. Per-base quality was not reported, and no clone a single base away is much larger than it. V loses 5 bases, J loses 2 bases, and the germline ends lie 9 bases apart. The CDR3 runs 14 residues from the cysteine to the phenylalanine. Just the 42-base CDR3 DNA is kept, in frame starting at base 1. CDR1 and CDR2 are drawn from the germline V gene (reference sequence): MNHEY, SMNVEV. Ophthalmopathy patients had moderately to severely active disease, with a Clinical Activity Score of 3 or more, a NOSPECS grade of 4 or more, and a disease duration of less than 3 months. The study excluded patients with uncontrolled infections, other autoimmune diseases, pregnancy or lactation. Diagnoses were established on the basis of clinical symptoms, serum thyroxine and TRAb, thyroid ultrasound, and orbital computed tomography. PBMCs were separated from about 10 ml of fresh peripheral blood using Ficoll-Paque density gradient centrifugation. Total RNA was extracted using Trizol reagent, and RNA quality was assessed on an Agilent 2100 Bioanalyzer.

This TCR came from a woman aged 25-40 years with Graves' ophthalmopathy. The chain is encoded by TRBV27 joined to TRBJ1-4, and possibly TRBD1, on 5 matching bases. Sequencing used blood. At the DNA level, the sequence is TGTGCCAGCAGTGGGGGTTTGACTAATGAAAAACTGTTTTTT. This gives the protein CASSGGLTNEKLFF.